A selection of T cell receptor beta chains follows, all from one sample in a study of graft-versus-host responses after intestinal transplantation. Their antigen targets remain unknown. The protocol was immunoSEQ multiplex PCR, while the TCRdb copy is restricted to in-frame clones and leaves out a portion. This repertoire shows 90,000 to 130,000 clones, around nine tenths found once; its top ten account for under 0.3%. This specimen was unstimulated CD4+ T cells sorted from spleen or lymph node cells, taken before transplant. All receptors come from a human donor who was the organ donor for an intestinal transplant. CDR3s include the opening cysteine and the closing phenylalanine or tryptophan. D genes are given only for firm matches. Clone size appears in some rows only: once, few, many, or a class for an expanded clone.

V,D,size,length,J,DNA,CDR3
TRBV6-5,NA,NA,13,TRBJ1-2,TGTGCCAGCAGCTCCTCCGGGCCACCGGGCTACACCTTC,CASSSSGPPGYTF
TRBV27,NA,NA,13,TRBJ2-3,TGTGCCAGCAGGTGGGCCGGATCAGATACGCAGTATTTT,CASRWAGSDTQYF
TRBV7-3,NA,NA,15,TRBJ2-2,TGTGTCAGCAGCTCCCGTGGGGGCAAGGCCGGGGAGCTGTTTTTT,CVSSSRGGKAGELFF
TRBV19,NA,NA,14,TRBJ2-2,TGTGCCAGTAGTATCCCGGGGAACACCGGGGAGCTGTTTTTT,CASSIPGNTGELFF
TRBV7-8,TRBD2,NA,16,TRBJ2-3,TGTGCCAGCAGCTGGAGACTAGCGGGGTTTTTGGATACGCAGTATTTT,CASSWRLAGFLDTQYF
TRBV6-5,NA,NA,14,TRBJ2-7,TGTGCCACCGGGGATTCAGGGAGTCGAAAGGAGCAGTACTTC,CATGDSGSRKEQYF
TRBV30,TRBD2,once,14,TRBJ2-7,TGTGCCTGGAGCCCGGGACTAGCGAGAAACGAGCAGTACTTC,CAWSPGLARNEQYF
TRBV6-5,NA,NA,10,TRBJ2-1,TGTGCCAGCAGTTACTCTCCCCAGTTCTTC,CASSYSPQFF
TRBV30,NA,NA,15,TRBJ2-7,TGTGCCTGGAGTCGACGACTACTAATACCCTACGAGCAGTACTTC,CAWSRRLLIPYEQYF
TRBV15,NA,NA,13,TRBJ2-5,TGTGCCACCAGCAGAGTGGGCAAAGAGACCCAGTACTTC,CATSRVGKETQYF
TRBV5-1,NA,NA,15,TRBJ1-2,TGCGCCAGCAGCCTAGACTCAGGGCCCAACTATGGCTACACCTTC,CASSLDSGPNYGYTF
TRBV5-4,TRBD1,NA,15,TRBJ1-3,TGTGCCAGCAGCCGAGGGACAGGGGTTGGAAACACCATATATTTT,CASSRGTGVGNTIYF
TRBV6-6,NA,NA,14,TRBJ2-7,TGTGCCAGCAGTGCGACGATTTGGGCCTACGAGCAGTACTTC,CASSATIWAYEQYF
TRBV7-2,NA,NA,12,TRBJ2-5,TGTGCCAGCAGCTCGAGTCAAGAGACCCAGTACTTC,CASSSSQETQYF
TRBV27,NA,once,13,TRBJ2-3,TGTGCCAGCAAGGGGAGAAATGTGGATACGCAGTATTTT,CASKGRNVDTQYF
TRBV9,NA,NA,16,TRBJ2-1,TGTGCCAGCAGCCCTACCGGGACGGGTTCCTACAATGAGCAGTTCTTC,CASSPTGTGSYNEQFF
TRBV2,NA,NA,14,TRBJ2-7,TGTGCCAGCAGTCAAAGCAGGGGTTCCTACGAGCAGTACTTC,CASSQSRGSYEQYF
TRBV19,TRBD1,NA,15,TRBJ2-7,TGTGCCAGTAGCCACAGAGGGGGCGCTGGCTACGAGCAGTACTTC,CASSHRGGAGYEQYF
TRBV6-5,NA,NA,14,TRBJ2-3,TGTGCCAGCAGCCGTTCGACTAGCACAGATACGCAGTATTTT,CASSRSTSTDTQYF
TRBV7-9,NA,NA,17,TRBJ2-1,TGTGCCAGCAGCTTAGCGGTGGCCCAGGGGGGAGGCAATGAGCAGTTCTTC,CASSLAVAQGGGNEQFF
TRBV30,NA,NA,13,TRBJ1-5,TGTGCCTGGAGCGCGGTTACCCATCAGCCCCAGCATTTT,CAWSAVTHQPQHF
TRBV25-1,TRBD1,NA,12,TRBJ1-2,TGTGCCAGCCGGGACAGGGAACATGGCTACACCTTC,CASRDREHGYTF
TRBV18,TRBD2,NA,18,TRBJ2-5,TGTGCCAGCTCACCCGCCCCGGGGAGGGGAACAAGTCAGGAGACCCAGTACTTC,CASSPAPGRGTSQETQYF
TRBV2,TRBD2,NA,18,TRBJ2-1,TGTGCCAGCAGTGAAGCACTAGCGGGAGGGCCGGGAGGCAATGAGCAGTTCTTC,CASSEALAGGPGGNEQFF
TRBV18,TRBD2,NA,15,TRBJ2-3,TGTGCCAGCTCATCATTAAGCGGGAGTCCAGATACGCAGTATTTT,CASSSLSGSPDTQYF
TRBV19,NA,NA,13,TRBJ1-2,TGTGCCAGTAGTATAGCGGGCGGGTATGGCTACACCTTC,CASSIAGGYGYTF
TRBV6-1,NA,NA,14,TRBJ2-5,TGTGCCAGCAGGGACGTTATGGGGTGGGGGACCCAGTACTTC,CASRDVMGWGTQYF
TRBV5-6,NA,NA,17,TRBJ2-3,TGTGCCAGCAGCCTACAGGGTTTGCGGGGCCTCGCAGATACGCAGTATTTT,CASSLQGLRGLADTQYF
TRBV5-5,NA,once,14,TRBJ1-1,TGTGCCAGCAGCTTCCCCTCGAGGAACACTGAAGCTTTCTTT,CASSFPSRNTEAFF
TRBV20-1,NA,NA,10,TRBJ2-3,TGCAGTGCTAGTTCAGATACGCAGTATTTT,CSASSDTQYF
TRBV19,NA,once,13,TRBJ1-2,TGTGCCAGTAGTCTATCCAGGGTCTATGGCTACACCTTC,CASSLSRVYGYTF
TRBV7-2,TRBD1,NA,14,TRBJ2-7,TGTGCCAGCAGCCCGACAGGGGGCGCCTACGAGCAGTACTTC,CASSPTGGAYEQYF
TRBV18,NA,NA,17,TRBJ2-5,TGTGCCAGCTCACCATCGCCCGGGGGTCCCGGTCAAGAGACCCAGTACTTC,CASSPSPGGPGQETQYF
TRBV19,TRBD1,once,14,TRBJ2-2,TGTGCCAGTAGTGGGACAGGGGGCACCGGGGAGCTGTTTTTT,CASSGTGGTGELFF
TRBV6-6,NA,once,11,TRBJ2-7,TGTGCCAGCCACTCAGCCTACGAGCAGTACTTC,CASHSAYEQYF
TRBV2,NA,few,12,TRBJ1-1,TGTGCCACCAGACAGGACGGGACTGAAGCTTTCTTT,CATRQDGTEAFF
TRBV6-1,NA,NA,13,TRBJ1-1,TGTGCCAGCATTTCAGGGTTATACACTGAAGCTTTCTTT,CASISGLYTEAFF
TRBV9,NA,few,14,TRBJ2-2,TGTGCCAGCAGCGTAGCAGGGAACACCGGGGAGCTGTTTTTT,CASSVAGNTGELFF
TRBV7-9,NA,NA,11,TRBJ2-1,TGTGCCAGCAGCTCAGAGGGAGCCCTGTTCTTC,CASSSEGALFF
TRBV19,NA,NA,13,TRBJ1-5,TGTGCCAGTTTGCGGGGTGGCAATCAGCCCCAGCATTTT,CASLRGGNQPQHF
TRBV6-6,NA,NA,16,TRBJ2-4,TGTGCCAGCACTTACGGAGTTGTGAGGGCCAAAAACATTCAGTACTTC,CASTYGVVRAKNIQYF